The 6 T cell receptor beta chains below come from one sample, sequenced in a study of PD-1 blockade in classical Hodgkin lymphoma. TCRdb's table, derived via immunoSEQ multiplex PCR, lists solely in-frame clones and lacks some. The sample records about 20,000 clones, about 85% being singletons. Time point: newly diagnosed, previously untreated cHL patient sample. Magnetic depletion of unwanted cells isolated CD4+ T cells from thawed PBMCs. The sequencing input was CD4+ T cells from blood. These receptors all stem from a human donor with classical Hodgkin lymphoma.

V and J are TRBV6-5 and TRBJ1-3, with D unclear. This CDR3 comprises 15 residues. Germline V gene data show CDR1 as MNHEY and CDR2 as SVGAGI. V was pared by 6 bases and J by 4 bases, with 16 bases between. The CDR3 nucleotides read TGTGCCAGCAGACCCCCCCTTGGAAGCGGAAACACCATATATTTT. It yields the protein CASRPPLGSGNTIYF.

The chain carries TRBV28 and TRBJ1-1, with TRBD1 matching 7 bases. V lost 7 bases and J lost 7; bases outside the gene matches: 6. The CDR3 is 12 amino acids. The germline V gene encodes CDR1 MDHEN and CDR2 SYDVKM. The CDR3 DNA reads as TGTGCCAGCACCCTTCCAGGGGGTGAAGCTTTCTTT. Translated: CASTLPGGEAFF.

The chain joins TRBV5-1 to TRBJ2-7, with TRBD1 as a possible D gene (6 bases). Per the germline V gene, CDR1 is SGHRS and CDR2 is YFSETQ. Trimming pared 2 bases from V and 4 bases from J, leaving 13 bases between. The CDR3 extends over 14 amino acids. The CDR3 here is CASSLNQGWYEQYF. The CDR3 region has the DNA TGCGCCAGCAGCTTAAACCAGGGGTGGTACGAGCAGTACTTC.

CDR3 loop: CASSQAGGLYDNEQFF. The CDR3 DNA reads as TGCGCCAGCAGTCAAGCGGGAGGGCTTTATGACAATGAGCAGTTCTTC. The chain uses TRBV10-2 and TRBJ2-1; TRBD2 aligns across 10 bases. Germline CDR1 WSHSY, CDR2 SAAADI. This CDR3 spans 16 amino acids. Trimming took 5 bases from V and 5 from J; bases not matched to a gene: 9.

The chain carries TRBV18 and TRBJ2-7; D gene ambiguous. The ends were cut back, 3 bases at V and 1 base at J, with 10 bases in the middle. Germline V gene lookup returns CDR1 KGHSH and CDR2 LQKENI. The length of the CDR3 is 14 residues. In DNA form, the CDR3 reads TGTGCCAGCTCACCCCCCCTGAATTCCTACGAGCAGTACTTC. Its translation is CASSPPLNSYEQYF. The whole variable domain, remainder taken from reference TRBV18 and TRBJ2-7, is NAGVMQNPRHLVRRRGQEARLRCSPMKGHSHVYWYRQLPEEGLKFMVYLQKENIIDESGMPKERFSAEFPKEGPSILRIQQVVRGDSAAYFCASSPPLNSYEQYFGPGTRLTVT.

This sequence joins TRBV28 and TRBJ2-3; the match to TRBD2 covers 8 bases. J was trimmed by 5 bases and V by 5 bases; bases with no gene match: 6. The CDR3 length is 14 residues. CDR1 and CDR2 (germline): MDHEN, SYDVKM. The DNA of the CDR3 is TGTGCCAGCAGTCGCAGCGGGAGAAGAGATACGCAGTATTTT. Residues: CASSRSGRRDTQYF.